The T cell receptor (beta chain) under discussion was sequenced for a study of blood T cell repertoires in COVID-19. Study as a whole: Specimens from acute and convalescent COVID-19 originated in the United States, Italy and Spain. Sources were T cells, B-cell-depleted T cells, or PBMCs; the material itself was cDNA or gDNA.

In the original processing: Amplification of reference gene primers provided the estimated nucleated cell counts. Repertoires were generated with immunoSEQ multiplex PCR, while TCRdb's copy carries only in-frame clones and drops some. The DNA was the basis for D and trimming; V, J and clone size are from that table. The sample consists of tens of thousands of clones, roughly four fifths of them appearing once. The CDR3 is 15 amino acids. V shed 2 bases and J shed 0 bases, with 8 bases lying between them. Germline values: CDR1 MGHDK, CDR2 SYGVNS. The chain recombines TRBV25-1 with TRBJ1-3; D not resolved. The TCR originated in a man between 50 and 59 years old with active or convalescent COVID-19. Sequencing was carried out using peripheral blood. CDR3: CASSEVTDSGNTIYF. For the CDR3, the DNA is TGTGCCAGCAGTGAAGTAACTGACTCTGGAAACACCATATATTTT.